The present T cell receptor beta chain was sequenced within a study of cytomegalovirus exposure and HLA in healthy donors. CDR3 size: 13 residues. The germline V and J ends were trimmed by 5 bases and 9 bases, with 18 bases remaining between them. CDR1 is SQVTM, CDR2 ANQGSEA, per germline. In the case of this clone: The antigen is unknown.

Overall study findings and caveats: The authors listed around 150 TCR beta chains as cytomegalovirus-associated. For TCR beta chains, V- and J-gene trimming was later linked to a missense DCLRE1C variant.

A multiplex PCR was run with 60 Vbeta primers and 13 Jbeta primers. Authors' methods: An analysis performed later counted 60 million to 90 million unique TCR beta chains (roughly 10 million of them shared). Some clones are missing from TCRdb's copy, which holds only in-frame ones; the method was immunoSEQ multiplex PCR. That table gives V, J and clone size, and the DNA gave D and trimming. The sample has some 150,000 clones; approximately 80% are singletons. The sample was PBMCs. The chain uses TRBV29-1 and TRBJ2-3; D possibly corresponds to TRBD1 (5 bases). The receptor's source is a man younger than 35 in good health and CMV-seropositive. CDR3 sequence: CSVTTTRGSTQYF. CDR3 sequence (DNA): TGCAGCGTTACGACCACAAGGGGCTCAACGCAGTATTTT.